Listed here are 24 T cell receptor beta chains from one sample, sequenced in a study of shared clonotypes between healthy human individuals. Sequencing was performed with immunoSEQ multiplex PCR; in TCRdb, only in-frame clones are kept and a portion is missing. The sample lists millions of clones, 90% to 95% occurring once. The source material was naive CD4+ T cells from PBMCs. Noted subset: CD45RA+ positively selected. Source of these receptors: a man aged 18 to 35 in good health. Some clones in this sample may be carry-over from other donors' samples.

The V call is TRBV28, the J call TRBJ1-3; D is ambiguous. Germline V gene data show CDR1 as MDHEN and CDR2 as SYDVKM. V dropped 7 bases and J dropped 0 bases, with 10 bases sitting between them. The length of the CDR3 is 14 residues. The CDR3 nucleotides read TGTGCCAGCAACGAAGGTGGCTCTGGAAACACCATATATTTT. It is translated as CASNEGGSGNTIYF.

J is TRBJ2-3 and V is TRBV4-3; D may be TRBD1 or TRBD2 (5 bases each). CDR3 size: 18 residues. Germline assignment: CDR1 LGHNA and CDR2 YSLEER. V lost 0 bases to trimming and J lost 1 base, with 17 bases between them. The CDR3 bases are TGCGCCAGCAGCCAAGATTGGGGGATCGGAACCGGCACAGATACGCAGTATTTT. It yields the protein CASSQDWGIGTGTDTQYF.

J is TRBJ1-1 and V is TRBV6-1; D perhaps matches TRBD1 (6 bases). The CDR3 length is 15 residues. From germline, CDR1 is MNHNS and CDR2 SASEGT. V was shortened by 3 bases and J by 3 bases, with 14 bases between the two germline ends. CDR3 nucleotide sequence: TGTGCCAGCAGTGATTCAGGGGAGATGCACACTGAAGCTTTCTTT. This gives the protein CASSDSGEMHTEAFF.

Here the CDR3 DNA reads TGTGCCATCAGCCCGACAGGGCCTAGTAGCACAGATACGCAGTATTTT. It yields the protein CAISPTGPSSTDTQYF. This chain joins TRBV10-3 and TRBJ2-3, with 7 bases that match TRBD1. The germline V gene encodes CDR1 ENHRY and CDR2 SYGVKD. V dropped 6 bases and J dropped 0; count of bases not matched to a gene: 9. CDR3 size: 16 residues.

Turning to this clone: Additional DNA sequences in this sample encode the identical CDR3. The CDR3 here is CASSWDRDSGNTIYF. Here the CDR3 DNA reads TGTGCCAGCTCCTGGGACAGGGACTCTGGAAACACCATATATTTT. This chain links TRBV6-5 with TRBJ1-3, with 9 bases lining up with TRBD1. CDR3 length: 15 residues. In germline, CDR1 is MNHEY, CDR2 SVGAGI. V was pared by 8 bases and J by 0 bases, with 5 bases of the junction left unmatched.

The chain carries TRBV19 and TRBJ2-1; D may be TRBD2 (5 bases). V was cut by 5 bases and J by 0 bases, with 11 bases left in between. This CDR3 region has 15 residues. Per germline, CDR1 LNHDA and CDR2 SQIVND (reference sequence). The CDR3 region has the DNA TGTGCCAGTAGTCCTATAGCGAGCTCCTACAATGAGCAGTTCTTC. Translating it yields CASSPIASSYNEQFF.

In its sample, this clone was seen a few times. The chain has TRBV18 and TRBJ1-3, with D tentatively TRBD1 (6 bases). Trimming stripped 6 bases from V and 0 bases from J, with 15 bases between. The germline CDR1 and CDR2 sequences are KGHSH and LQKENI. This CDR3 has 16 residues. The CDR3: CASSDSSVASGNTIYF. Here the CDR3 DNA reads TGTGCCAGCTCGGACAGCAGCGTTGCCTCTGGAAACACCATATATTTT.

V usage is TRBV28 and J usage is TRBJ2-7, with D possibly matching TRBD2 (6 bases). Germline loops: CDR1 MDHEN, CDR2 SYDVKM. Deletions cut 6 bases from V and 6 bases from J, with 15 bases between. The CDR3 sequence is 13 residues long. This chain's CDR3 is CASSPGALGEQYF. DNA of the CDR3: TGTGCCAGCAGCCCGGGAGCCTTGGGCGAGCAGTACTTC.

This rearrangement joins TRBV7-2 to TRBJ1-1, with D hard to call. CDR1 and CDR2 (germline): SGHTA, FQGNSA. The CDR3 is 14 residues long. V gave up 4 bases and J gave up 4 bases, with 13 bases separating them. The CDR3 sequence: CASSSQVRGTEAFF. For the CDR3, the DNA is TGTGCCAGCAGCTCCCAAGTACGCGGCACTGAAGCTTTCTTT.

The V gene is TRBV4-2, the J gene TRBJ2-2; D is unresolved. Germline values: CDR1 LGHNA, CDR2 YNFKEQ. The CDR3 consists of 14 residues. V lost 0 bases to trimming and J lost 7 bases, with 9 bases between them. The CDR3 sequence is CASSQDFRRGELFF. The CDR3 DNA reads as TGTGCCAGCAGCCAAGACTTCAGACGCGGGGAGCTGTTTTTT.

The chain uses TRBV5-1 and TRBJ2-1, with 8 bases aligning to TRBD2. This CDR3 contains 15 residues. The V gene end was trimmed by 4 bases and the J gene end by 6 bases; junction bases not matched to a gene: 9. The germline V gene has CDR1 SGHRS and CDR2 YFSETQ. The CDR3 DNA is TGCGCCAGCAGCCCGGGACTAGTGACACGCAATGAGCAGTTCTTC. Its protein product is CASSPGLVTRNEQFF.

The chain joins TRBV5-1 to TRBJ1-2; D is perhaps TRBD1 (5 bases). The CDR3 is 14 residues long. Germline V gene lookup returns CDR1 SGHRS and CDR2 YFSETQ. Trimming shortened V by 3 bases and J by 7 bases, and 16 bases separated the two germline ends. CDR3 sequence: CASSSTRDGGGYTF. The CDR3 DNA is TGCGCCAGCAGCTCAACACGGGACGGCGGTGGCTACACCTTC.

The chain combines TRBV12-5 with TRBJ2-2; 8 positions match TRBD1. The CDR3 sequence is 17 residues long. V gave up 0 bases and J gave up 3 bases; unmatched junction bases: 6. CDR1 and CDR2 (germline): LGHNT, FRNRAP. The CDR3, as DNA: TGTGCTAGTGGTTTGGTACTGCCAGGGGGCTACACCGGGGAGCTGTTTTTT. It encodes CASGLVLPGGYTGELFF.

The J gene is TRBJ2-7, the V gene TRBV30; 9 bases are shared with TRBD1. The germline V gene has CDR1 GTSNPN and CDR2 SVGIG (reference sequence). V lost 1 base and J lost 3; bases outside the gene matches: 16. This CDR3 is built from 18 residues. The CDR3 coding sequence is TGTGCCTGGAGTGGGGGCGGGACAGGGTCTGCGGGTGACTACGAGCAGTACTTC. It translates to CAWSGGGTGSAGDYEQYF.

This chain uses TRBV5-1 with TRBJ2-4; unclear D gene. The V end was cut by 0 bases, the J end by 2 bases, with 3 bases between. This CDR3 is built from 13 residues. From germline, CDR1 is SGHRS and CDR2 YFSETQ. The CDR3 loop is CASSLVPKNIQYF. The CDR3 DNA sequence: TGCGCCAGCAGCTTGGTACCCAAAAACATTCAGTACTTC.

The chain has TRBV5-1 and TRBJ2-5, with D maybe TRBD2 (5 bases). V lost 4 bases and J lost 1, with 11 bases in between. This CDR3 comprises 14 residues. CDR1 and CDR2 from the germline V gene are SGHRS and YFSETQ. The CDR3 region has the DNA TGCGCCAGCAGCGGAGCTAGCCCCCAAGAGACCCAGTACTTC. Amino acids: CASSGASPQETQYF. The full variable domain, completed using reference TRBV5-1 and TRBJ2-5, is KAGVTQTPRYLIKTRGQQVTLSCSPISGHRSVSWYQQTPGQGLQFLFEYFSETQRNKGNFPGRFSGRQFSNSRSEMNVSTLELGDSALYLCASSGASPQETQYFGPGTRLLVL.

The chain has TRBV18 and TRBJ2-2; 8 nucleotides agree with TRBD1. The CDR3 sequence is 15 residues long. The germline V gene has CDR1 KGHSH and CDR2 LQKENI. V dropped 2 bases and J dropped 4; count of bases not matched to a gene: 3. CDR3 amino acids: CASSPFGQGTGELFF. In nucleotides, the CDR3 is TGTGCCAGCTCACCATTTGGACAGGGCACCGGGGAGCTGTTTTTT.

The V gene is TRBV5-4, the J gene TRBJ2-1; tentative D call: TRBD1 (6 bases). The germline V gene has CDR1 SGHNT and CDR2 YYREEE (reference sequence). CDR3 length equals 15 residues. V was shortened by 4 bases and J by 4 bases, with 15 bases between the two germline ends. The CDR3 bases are TGTGCCAGCAGCCAGGACAGAGCACTATACAATGAGCAGTTCTTC. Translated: CASSQDRALYNEQFF.

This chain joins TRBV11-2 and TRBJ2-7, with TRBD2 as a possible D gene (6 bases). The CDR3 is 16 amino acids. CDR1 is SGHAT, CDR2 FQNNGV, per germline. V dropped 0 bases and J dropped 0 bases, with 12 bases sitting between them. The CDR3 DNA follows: TGTGCCAGCAGCTTAGATGGAGGGTATATCTCCTACGAGCAGTACTTC. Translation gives CASSLDGGYISYEQYF. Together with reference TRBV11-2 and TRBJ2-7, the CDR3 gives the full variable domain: EAGVAQSPRYKIIEKRQSVAFWCNPISGHATLYWYQQILGQGPKLLIQFQNNGVVDDSQLPKDRFSAERLKGVDSTLKIQPAKLEDSAVYLCASSLDGGYISYEQYFGPGTRLTVT.

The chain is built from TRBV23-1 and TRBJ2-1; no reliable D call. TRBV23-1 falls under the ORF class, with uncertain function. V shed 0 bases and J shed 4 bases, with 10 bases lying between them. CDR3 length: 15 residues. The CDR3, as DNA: TGCGCCAGCAGTCAATCGAGGTGGCCGTACAATGAGCAGTTCTTC. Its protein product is CASSQSRWPYNEQFF.

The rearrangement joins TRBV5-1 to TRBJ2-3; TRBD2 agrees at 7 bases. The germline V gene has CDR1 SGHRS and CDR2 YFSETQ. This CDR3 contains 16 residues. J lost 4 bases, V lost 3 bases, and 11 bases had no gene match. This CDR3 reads CASSYIAGSLADTQYF. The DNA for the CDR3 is TGCGCCAGCAGCTACATAGCGGGCTCGTTGGCAGATACGCAGTATTTT.

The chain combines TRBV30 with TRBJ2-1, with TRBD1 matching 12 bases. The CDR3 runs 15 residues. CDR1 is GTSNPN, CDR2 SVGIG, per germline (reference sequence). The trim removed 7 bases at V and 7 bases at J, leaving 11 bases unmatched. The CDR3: CASSSGQGAGNEQFF. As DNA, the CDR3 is TGTGCCTCGTCTTCGGGACAGGGGGCAGGGAATGAGCAGTTCTTC. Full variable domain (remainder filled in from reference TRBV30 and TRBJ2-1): SQTIHQWPATLVQPVGSPLSLECTVEGTSNPNLYWYRQAAGRGLQLLFYSVGIGQISSEVPQNLSASRPQDRQFILSSKKLLLSDSGFYLCASSSGQGAGNEQFFGPGTRLTVL.

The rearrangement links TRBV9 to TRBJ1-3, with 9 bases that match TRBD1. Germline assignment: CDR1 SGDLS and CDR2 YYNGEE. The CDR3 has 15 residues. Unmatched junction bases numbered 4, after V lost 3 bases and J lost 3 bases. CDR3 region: CASSGQGVFGNTIYF. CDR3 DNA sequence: TGTGCCAGCAGCGGACAGGGGGTTTTTGGAAACACCATATATTTT.

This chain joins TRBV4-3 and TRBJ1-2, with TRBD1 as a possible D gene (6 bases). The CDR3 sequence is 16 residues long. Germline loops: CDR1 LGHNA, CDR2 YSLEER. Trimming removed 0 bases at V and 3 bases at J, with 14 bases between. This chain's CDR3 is CASSQDSAQGYYGYTF. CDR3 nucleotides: TGCGCCAGCAGCCAAGATTCAGCACAGGGATACTATGGCTACACCTTC.